These 29 T cell receptor beta chains came from one sample sequenced in a study of blood T cell repertoires in COVID-19. Produced via immunoSEQ multiplex PCR; TCRdb's table is partial and in-frame only. The data hold over 150,000 clones, with about 85% observed a single time. The sequencing input was PBMCs or T cells enriched from blood (not recorded which). The receptors were gathered from a woman under 40 who had recovered from COVID-19.

The chain employs TRBV5-5 and TRBJ2-1; TRBD2 aligns across 11 bases. V was pared by 0 bases and J by 5 bases, with 4 bases of the junction left unmatched. Germline V gene lookup returns CDR1 SGHKS and CDR2 YYEKEE (reference sequence). CDR3 length: 16 amino acids. The CDR3 region has the DNA TGTGCCAGCAGCTTGGGAACTAGCGGGGGCCACAATGAGCAGTTCTTC. The encoded protein is CASSLGTSGGHNEQFF.

This clone was seen once. CDR3 residues: CASRDRGGGTDTQYF. The CDR3, as DNA: TGTGCCAGTAGAGATCGGGGGGGAGGCACAGATACGCAGTATTTT. The chain recombines TRBV19 with TRBJ2-3, with 8 bases lining up with TRBD2. Germline-derived CDR1 and CDR2 are LNHDA and SQIVND (reference sequence). There are 15 residues in the CDR3. J was trimmed by 1 base and V by 6 bases; bases with no gene match: 6.

The chain uses TRBV5-4 and TRBJ1-2; TRBD1 matches 7 bases. This CDR3 spans 14 amino acids. The V gene's germline CDR1 is SGHNT and CDR2 YYREEE (reference sequence). V was clipped by 4 bases and J by 8 bases; unmatched bases: 11. CDR3 in amino acids: CASSGGTVGRGYTF. CDR3 coding DNA: TGTGCCAGCAGCGGCGGGACAGTAGGCAGAGGCTACACCTTC.

With respect to this clone: Other DNA sequences in this sample translate to the same CDR3. The chain combines TRBV29-1 with TRBJ1-5; D not resolved. The CDR3 has 13 residues. Germline values: CDR1 SQVTM, CDR2 ANQGSEA. V lost 6 bases, J lost 4 bases, and 13 bases lay in between. In DNA form, the CDR3 reads TGCAGCGTATTAACGGGTGGGAATCAGCCCCAGCATTTT. Translating it yields CSVLTGGNQPQHF. Full variable domain (rest looked up from reference TRBV29-1 and TRBJ1-5): SAVISQKPSRDICQRGTSLTIQCQVDSQVTMMFWYRQQPGQSLTLIATANQGSEATYESGFVIDKFPISRPNLTFSTLTVSNMSPEDSSIYLCSVLTGGNQPQHFGDGTRLSIL.

J is TRBJ2-2 and V is TRBV7-2; 9 bases fit TRBD2. The germline gives CDR1 SGHTA, CDR2 FQGNSA. J lost 4 bases, V lost 3 bases, and 3 bases had no gene match. The CDR3 is made up of 15 amino acids. As DNA, the CDR3 is TGTGCCAGCAGCTTTAGCGGGAGAATCACCGGGGAGCTGTTTTTT. The encoded protein is CASSFSGRITGELFF.

The chain couples TRBV3-1 (or the pseudogene TRBV3-2) to TRBJ1-2, with D perhaps TRBD1 (6 bases). Germline loops: CDR1 LGHDT, CDR2 YNNKEL (reference sequence). The CDR3 runs 16 residues. The V and J ends lost 0 bases and 7 bases respectively, with 18 bases between them. The DNA for the CDR3 is TGTGCCAGCAGCCAAGATTTTGGTACAGGGTGGGGTGGCTACACCTTC. Amino acid sequence: CASSQDFGTGWGGYTF.

The chain has TRBV13 and TRBJ1-1, with D unresolved. CDR3 length: 14 residues. Trimming pared 3 bases from V and 4 bases from J, leaving 12 bases between. Germline CDR1 PRHDT, CDR2 FYEKMQ (reference sequence). CDR3 sequence: CASSFPGGTTEAFF. CDR3 nucleotides: TGTGCCAGCAGCTTTCCGGGAGGCACCACTGAAGCTTTCTTT.

This sequence joins TRBV5-6 and TRBJ1-1; possibly TRBD1 for D (5 bases). Germline-derived CDR1 and CDR2 are SGHDT and YYEEEE. This CDR3 contains 12 residues. Deletions cut 0 bases from V and 8 bases from J, with 8 bases between. This CDR3 is CASSLGTQEAFF. The CDR3 bases are TGTGCCAGCAGCTTGGGGACACAAGAAGCTTTCTTT. The whole variable domain, filled in from reference TRBV5-6 and TRBJ1-1, reads DAGVTQSPTHLIKTRGQQVTLRCSPKSGHDTVSWYQQALGQGPQFIFQYYEEEERQRGNFPDRFSGHQFPNYSSELNVNALLLGDSALYLCASSLGTQEAFFGQGTRLTVV.

This sequence joins TRBV2 and TRBJ2-3, with 10 bases identical to TRBD2. Per germline, CDR1 SNHLY and CDR2 FYNNEI. The CDR3 length is 15 residues. J gave up 4 bases and V 2 bases, and 3 bases lay outside the gene matches. CDR3 loop: CASSELAGVPDTQYF. The CDR3, as DNA: TGTGCCAGCAGTGAACTAGCGGGAGTCCCAGATACGCAGTATTTT.

V is TRBV25-1 and J is TRBJ2-3; TRBD2 agrees at 7 bases. V dropped 3 bases and J dropped 0; count of bases not matched to a gene: 6. CDR1 is MGHDK and CDR2 is SYGVNS in the germline V gene. The CDR3 is 16 amino acids. The CDR3 loop is CASSDPLAESTDTQYF. In DNA form, the CDR3 reads TGTGCCAGCAGTGACCCTCTAGCGGAGAGCACAGATACGCAGTATTTT.

This chain uses TRBV10-3 with TRBJ2-1; D uncertain. Trimming took off 5 bases at V and 8 bases at J, with 13 bases between the two ends. The CDR3 runs 13 residues. The germline CDR1 and CDR2 sequences are ENHRY and SYGVKD. CDR3 sequence: CAISPVITDEQFF. The CDR3 DNA follows: TGTGCCATCAGTCCAGTCATAACCGATGAGCAGTTCTTC.

V gene TRBV23-1 combines with J gene TRBJ2-5, with 8 bases that match TRBD2. TRBV23-1 falls under the ORF class, with uncertain function. Trimming took 4 bases from V and 7 from J; bases not matched to a gene: 17. CDR3 length: 17 residues. This CDR3 reads CASSLKWRGQRGGTQYF. CDR3 DNA: TGCGCCAGCAGTCTAAAGTGGAGAGGGCAACGGGGGGGGACCCAGTACTTC.

The chain uses TRBV3-1 (or the pseudogene TRBV3-2) and TRBJ1-5; no definite D call. The CDR3 runs 16 residues. Trimming shortened V by 1 base and J by 0 bases, and 10 bases separated the two germline ends. CDR1 and CDR2 (germline): LGHDT, YNNKEL (reference sequence). The chain's CDR3 is CASSQVSRDSNQPQHF. The CDR3 bases are TGTGCCAGCAGCCAAGTCTCGCGGGATAGCAATCAGCCCCAGCATTTT.

The chain recombines TRBV4-2 with TRBJ2-6; no clear D. The CDR3 is 14 residues long. Trimming took off 8 bases at V and 0 bases at J, with 8 bases between the two ends. CDR1 and CDR2 (germline): LGHNA, YNFKEQ. As DNA, the CDR3 is TGTGCCAGCTCCCCAAACTCTGGGGCCAACGTCCTGACTTTC. Protein product: CASSPNSGANVLTF.

CDR3 sequence: CASSQEGTEAYEQYF. Written as DNA, the CDR3 is TGCGCCAGCAGCCAAGAAGGGACTGAAGCCTACGAGCAGTACTTC. The chain links TRBV4-3 to TRBJ2-7; a possible D gene is TRBD2 (6 bases). V was trimmed by 0 bases and J by 2 bases, leaving 11 bases between them. There are 15 residues in the CDR3. Per the germline V gene, CDR1 is LGHNA and CDR2 is YSLEER.

The chain uses TRBV19 and TRBJ2-7, with TRBD1 identical over 7 bases. V was clipped by 5 bases and J by 2 bases; unmatched bases: 9. From germline, CDR1 is LNHDA and CDR2 SQIVND (reference sequence). The CDR3 runs 15 residues. DNA for the CDR3: TGTGCCAGTAGTCTAACCGGGACAGACGCCTACGAGCAGTACTTC. Translating gives CASSLTGTDAYEQYF.

This chain uses TRBV6-2 or TRBV6-3 with TRBJ2-7, with a tentative D call TRBD1 (5 bases). Germline CDR1 is MNHEY and CDR2 is SVGEGT. The CDR3 consists of 12 residues. The V end lost 4 bases, the J end lost 3 bases, and 7 bases lay between the germline ends. The CDR3 coding sequence is TGTGCCAGCAGTTGGGGCAACTACGAGCAGTACTTC. Amino acids: CASSWGNYEQYF.

The rearrangement links TRBV30 to TRBJ2-7, with D possibly TRBD2 on 7 matching bases. Germline CDR1 GTSNPN, CDR2 SVGIG (reference sequence). The CDR3 runs to 15 residues. Trimming removed 0 bases at V and 7 bases at J, with 19 bases between. CDR3 amino acids: CAWSVGGPRPKEQYF. The CDR3 bases are TGTGCCTGGAGTGTCGGGGGGCCCCGGCCCAAGGAGCAGTACTTC.

This chain uses TRBV9 with TRBJ1-3; TRBD1 agrees at 10 bases. The germline V gene encodes CDR1 SGDLS and CDR2 YYNGEE. The CDR3 has 16 residues. The ends lost 4 bases at V and 3 bases at J; junction bases unmatched: 7. The CDR3 loop reads CASSLMGQGHGNTIYF. The CDR3 DNA reads as TGTGCCAGCAGCCTTATGGGACAGGGGCATGGAAACACCATATATTTT.

This clone was seen only a few times. The genes are TRBV19 and TRBJ1-6; TRBD1 might be the D (5 bases). Germline CDR1 and CDR2: LNHDA and SQIVND (reference sequence). The CDR3 has 13 amino acids. The ends were cut back, 10 bases at V and 10 bases at J, with 17 bases in the middle. Here the CDR3 reads CATSAPGNSPLHF. The CDR3, as DNA: TGTGCCACCTCGGCCCCAGGGAACTCACCCCTCCACTTT.

The chain joins TRBV18 to TRBJ2-1; tentatively, D is TRBD1 (6 bases). The CDR3 length is 17 residues. Germline V gene lookup returns CDR1 KGHSH and CDR2 LQKENI. Trimming cost V 3 bases and J 0 bases, with 15 bases left between them. The CDR3: CASSPYSGHSSYNEQFF. The DNA for the CDR3 is TGTGCCAGCTCACCGTATTCGGGACATAGCTCCTACAATGAGCAGTTCTTC.

The chain combines TRBV30 with TRBJ1-5; D call uncertain. The germline V gene encodes CDR1 GTSNPN and CDR2 SVGIG (reference sequence). The germline V and J ends were trimmed by 0 bases and 5 bases, with 8 bases remaining between them. The CDR3 is made up of 13 amino acids. CDR3 residues: CAWSVSQYQPQHF. The CDR3 region has the DNA TGTGCCTGGAGTGTGTCGCAGTATCAGCCCCAGCATTTT. Complete variable domain (other parts from reference TRBV30 and TRBJ1-5): SQTIHQWPATLVQPVGSPLSLECTVEGTSNPNLYWYRQAAGRGLQLLFYSVGIGQISSEVPQNLSASRPQDRQFILSSKKLLLSDSGFYLCAWSVSQYQPQHFGDGTRLSIL.

This chain joins TRBV7-9 and TRBJ2-7; 16 bases align to TRBD2. The CDR3 runs to 19 residues. V lost 5 bases to trimming and J lost 2 bases; unmatched junction nucleotides: 12. CDR1 and CDR2 from the germline V gene are SEHNR and FQNEAQ (reference sequence). The CDR3 nucleotides read TGTGCCAGCAGCGAGGGACTAGCGGGAGGGCCCTCGTATCCCTACGAGCAGTACTTC. Amino acids: CASSEGLAGGPSYPYEQYF.

The chain has TRBV25-1 and TRBJ2-1, with D possibly being TRBD1 (6 bases). Germline loops: CDR1 MGHDK, CDR2 SYGVNS. The V end lost 1 base, the J end lost 3 bases, and 13 bases lay between the germline ends. The CDR3 is 16 residues long. The CDR3 coding sequence is TGTGCCAGCAGTGAATCACGGACAGAGGTCTACAATGAGCAGTTCTTC. It yields the protein CASSESRTEVYNEQFF.

The chain uses TRBV28 and TRBJ1-4, with 9 bases lining up with TRBD1. This CDR3 is built from 17 residues. Per germline, CDR1 MDHEN and CDR2 SYDVKM. The ends lost 3 bases at V and 2 bases at J; junction bases unmatched: 7. Written as DNA, the CDR3 is TGTGCCAGCAGTTTCTCGGGACAGGGATCGACTAATGAAAAACTGTTTTTT. It encodes CASSFSGQGSTNEKLFF.

This clone showed up just once. V is TRBV7-8 and J is TRBJ2-3; TRBD2 aligns across 8 bases. With 5 bases clipped from V and 2 bases from J, the junction kept 6 bases outside the gene matches. CDR3 length: 15 amino acids. Per germline, CDR1 SGHVS and CDR2 FQNEAQ. CDR3 loop: CASSPGGVFTDTQYF. CDR3 in DNA: TGTGCCAGCAGCCCCGGGGGGGTTTTCACAGATACGCAGTATTTT.

The chain links TRBV5-1 to TRBJ2-1, with a possible D match to TRBD2 (5 bases). V was shortened by 4 bases and J by 2 bases, with 10 bases between the two germline ends. CDR3 length equals 14 residues. Germline values: CDR1 SGHRS, CDR2 YFSETQ. In DNA form, the CDR3 reads TGCGCCAGCAGCCTCAAACTAGCCTACAATGAGCAGTTCTTC. Its translation is CASSLKLAYNEQFF.

The genes are TRBV5-4 and TRBJ2-1; maybe TRBD2 (5 bases). Trimming removed 1 base from V and 8 bases from J, with 10 bases in between. CDR1 is SGHNT and CDR2 is YYREEE in the germline V gene (reference sequence). The CDR3 covers 13 residues. The DNA of the CDR3 is TGTGCCAGCAGCTTGTGGCTAGCCCATGAGCAGTTCTTC. Its translation is CASSLWLAHEQFF.

The chain carries TRBV6-1 and TRBJ1-5; 9 nucleotides agree with TRBD1. The CDR3 runs 15 residues. Germline values: CDR1 MNHNS, CDR2 SASEGT. Unmatched junction bases numbered 7, after V lost 3 bases and J lost 7 bases. CDR3 coding DNA: TGTGCCAGCAGTGAGGAGGGACAGGGCAGCCAGCCCCAGCATTTT. It translates to CASSEEGQGSQPQHF.